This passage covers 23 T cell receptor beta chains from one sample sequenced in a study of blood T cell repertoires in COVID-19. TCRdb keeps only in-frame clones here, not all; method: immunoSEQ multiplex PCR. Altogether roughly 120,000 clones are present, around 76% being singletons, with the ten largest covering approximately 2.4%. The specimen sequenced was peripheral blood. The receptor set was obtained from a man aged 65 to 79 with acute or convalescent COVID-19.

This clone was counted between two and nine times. The CDR3 DNA reads as TGTGCCAGCAGCGGTCTTCCGGGTCGGACTGAAGCTTTCTTT. Its translation: CASSGLPGRTEAFF. The V and J genes are TRBV2 and TRBJ1-1; D uncertain. The CDR3 is 14 residues long. The V and J ends lost 6 bases and 5 bases respectively, with 16 bases between them. Germline CDR1 SNHLY, CDR2 FYNNEI.

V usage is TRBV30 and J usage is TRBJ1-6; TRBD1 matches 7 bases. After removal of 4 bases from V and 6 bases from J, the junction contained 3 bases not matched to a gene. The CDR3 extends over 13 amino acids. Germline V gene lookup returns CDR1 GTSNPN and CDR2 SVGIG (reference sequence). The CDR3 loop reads CAWTGGLNSPLHF. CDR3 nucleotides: TGTGCCTGGACAGGGGGTCTTAATTCACCCCTCCACTTT.

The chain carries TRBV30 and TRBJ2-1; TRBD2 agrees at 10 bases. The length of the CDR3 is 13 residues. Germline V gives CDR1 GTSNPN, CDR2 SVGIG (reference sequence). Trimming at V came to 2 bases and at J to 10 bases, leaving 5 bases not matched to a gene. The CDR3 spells CAWSSVAGGEQFF. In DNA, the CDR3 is TGTGCCTGGAGTTCAGTAGCGGGGGGAGAGCAGTTCTTC. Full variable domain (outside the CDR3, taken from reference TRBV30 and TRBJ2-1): SQTIHQWPATLVQPVGSPLSLECTVEGTSNPNLYWYRQAAGRGLQLLFYSVGIGQISSEVPQNLSASRPQDRQFILSSKKLLLSDSGFYLCAWSSVAGGEQFFGPGTRLTVL.

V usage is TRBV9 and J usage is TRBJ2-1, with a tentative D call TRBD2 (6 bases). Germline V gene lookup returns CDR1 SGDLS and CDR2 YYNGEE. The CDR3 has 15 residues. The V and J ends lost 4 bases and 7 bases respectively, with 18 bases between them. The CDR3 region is CASSPGTPVLNEQFF. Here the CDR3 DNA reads TGTGCCAGCAGCCCGGGGACTCCCGTCCTAAATGAGCAGTTCTTC. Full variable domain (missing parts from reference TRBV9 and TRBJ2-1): DSGVTQTPKHLITATGQRVTLRCSPRSGDLSVYWYQQSLDQGLQFLIQYYNGEERAKGNILERFSAQQFPDLHSELNLSSLELGDSALYFCASSPGTPVLNEQFFGPGTRLTVL.

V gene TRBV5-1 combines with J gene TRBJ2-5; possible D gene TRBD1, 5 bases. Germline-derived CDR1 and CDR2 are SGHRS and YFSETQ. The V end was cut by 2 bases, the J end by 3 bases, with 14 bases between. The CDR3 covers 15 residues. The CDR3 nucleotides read TGCGCCAGCAGCTTTATATCAGGGTTTGAAGAGACCCAGTACTTC. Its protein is CASSFISGFEETQYF. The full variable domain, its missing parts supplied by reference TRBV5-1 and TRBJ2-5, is KAGVTQTPRYLIKTRGQQVTLSCSPISGHRSVSWYQQTPGQGLQFLFEYFSETQRNKGNFPGRFSGRQFSNSRSEMNVSTLELGDSALYLCASSFISGFEETQYFGPGTRLLVL.

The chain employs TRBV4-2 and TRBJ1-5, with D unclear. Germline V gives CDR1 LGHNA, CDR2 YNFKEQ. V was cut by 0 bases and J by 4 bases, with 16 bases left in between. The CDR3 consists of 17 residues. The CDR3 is CASSQDPPPGLNQPQHF. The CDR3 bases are TGTGCCAGCAGCCAAGATCCCCCCCCGGGATTGAATCAGCCCCAGCATTTT.

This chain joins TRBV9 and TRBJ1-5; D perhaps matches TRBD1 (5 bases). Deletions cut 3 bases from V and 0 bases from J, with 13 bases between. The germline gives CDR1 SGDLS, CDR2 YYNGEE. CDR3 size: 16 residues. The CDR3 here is CASSAGGGYSNQPQHF. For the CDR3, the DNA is TGTGCCAGCAGCGCTGGGGGAGGGTATAGCAATCAGCCCCAGCATTTT.

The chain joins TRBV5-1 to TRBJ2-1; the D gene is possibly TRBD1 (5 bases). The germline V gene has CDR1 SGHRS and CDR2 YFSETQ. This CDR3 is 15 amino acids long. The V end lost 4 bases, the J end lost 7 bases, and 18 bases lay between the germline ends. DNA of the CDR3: TGCGCCAGCAGCCCACTGGGGCTCCAGATGAATGAGCAGTTCTTC. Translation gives CASSPLGLQMNEQFF.

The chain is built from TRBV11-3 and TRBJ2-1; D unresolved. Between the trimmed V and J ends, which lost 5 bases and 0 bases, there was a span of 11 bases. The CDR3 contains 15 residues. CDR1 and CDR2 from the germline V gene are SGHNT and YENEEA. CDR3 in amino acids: CASSPQVSSYNEQFF. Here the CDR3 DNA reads TGTGCCAGCAGCCCCCAGGTCAGCTCCTACAATGAGCAGTTCTTC.

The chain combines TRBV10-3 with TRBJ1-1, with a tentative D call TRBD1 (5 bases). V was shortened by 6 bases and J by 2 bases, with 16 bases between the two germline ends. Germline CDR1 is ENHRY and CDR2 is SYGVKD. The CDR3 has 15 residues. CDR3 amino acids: CAISGSGQFNTEAFF. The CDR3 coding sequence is TGTGCCATCAGCGGCTCTGGACAATTTAACACTGAAGCTTTCTTT.

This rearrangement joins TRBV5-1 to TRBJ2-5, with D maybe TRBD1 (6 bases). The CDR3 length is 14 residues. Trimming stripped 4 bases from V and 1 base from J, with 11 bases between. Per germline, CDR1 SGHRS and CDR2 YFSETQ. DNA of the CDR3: TGCGCCAGCAGCCAGGGACACTCCCAAGAGACCCAGTACTTC. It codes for CASSQGHSQETQYF.

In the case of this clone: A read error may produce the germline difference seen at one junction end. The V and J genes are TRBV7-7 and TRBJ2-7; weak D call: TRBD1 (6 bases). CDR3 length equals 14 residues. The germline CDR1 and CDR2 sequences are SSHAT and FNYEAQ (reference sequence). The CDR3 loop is CASSLDRSSYEQYF. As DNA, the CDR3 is TGTGCTAGCAGCTTAGACAGGAGCTCCTACGAGCAGTACTTC.

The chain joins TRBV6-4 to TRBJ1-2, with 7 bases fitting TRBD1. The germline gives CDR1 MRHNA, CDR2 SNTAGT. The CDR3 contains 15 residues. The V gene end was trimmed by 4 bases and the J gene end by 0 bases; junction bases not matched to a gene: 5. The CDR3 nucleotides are TGTGCCAGCAGTGCAGAACAGGGGTCTAACTATGGCTACACCTTC. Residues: CASSAEQGSNYGYTF.

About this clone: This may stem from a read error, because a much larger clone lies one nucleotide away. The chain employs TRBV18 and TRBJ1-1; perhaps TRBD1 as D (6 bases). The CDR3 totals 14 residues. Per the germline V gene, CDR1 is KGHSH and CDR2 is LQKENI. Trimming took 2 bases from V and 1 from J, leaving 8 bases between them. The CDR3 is CASSPGQPNTEAFF. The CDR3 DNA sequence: TGTGCCAGCTCACCAGGACAGCCGAACACTGAAGCTTTCTTT.

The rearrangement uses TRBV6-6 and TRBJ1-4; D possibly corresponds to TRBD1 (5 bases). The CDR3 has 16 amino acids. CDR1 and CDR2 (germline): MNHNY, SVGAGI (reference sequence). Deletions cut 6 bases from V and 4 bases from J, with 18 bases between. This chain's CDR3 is CASSDYKGTDNEKLFF. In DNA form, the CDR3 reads TGTGCCAGCAGCGACTATAAAGGGACTGATAATGAAAAACTGTTTTTT.

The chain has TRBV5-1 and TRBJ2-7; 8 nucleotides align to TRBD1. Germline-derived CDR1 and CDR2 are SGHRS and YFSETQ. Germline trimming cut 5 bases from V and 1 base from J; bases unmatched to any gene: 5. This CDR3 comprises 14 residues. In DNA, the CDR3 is TGCGCCAGCAGACAGGGGGAGCATTCCTACGAGCAGTACTTC. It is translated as CASRQGEHSYEQYF.

The CDR3 is CASSQGQDRNQPQHF. The CDR3 DNA reads as TGCGCCAGCAGCCAGGGACAGGATCGCAATCAGCCCCAGCATTTT. The chain combines TRBV5-1 with TRBJ1-5; 8 bases align to TRBD1. Looked up from germline, CDR1 is SGHRS and CDR2 is YFSETQ. The CDR3 extends over 15 amino acids. V was pared by 4 bases and J by 2 bases, with 5 bases of the junction left unmatched.

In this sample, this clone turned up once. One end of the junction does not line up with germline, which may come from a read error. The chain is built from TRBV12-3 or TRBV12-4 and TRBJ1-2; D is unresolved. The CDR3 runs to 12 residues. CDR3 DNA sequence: TGTGCCAGCAGTTTACTTCTAACAGTATCGAGCTTC. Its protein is CASSLLLTVSSF.

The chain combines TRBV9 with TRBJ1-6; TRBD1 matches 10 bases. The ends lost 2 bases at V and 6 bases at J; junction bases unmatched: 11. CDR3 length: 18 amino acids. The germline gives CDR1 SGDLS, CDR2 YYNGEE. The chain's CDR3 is CASSVSAGGTGVNSPLHF. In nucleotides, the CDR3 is TGTGCCAGCAGCGTCTCGGCAGGGGGGACAGGGGTTAATTCACCCCTCCACTTT.

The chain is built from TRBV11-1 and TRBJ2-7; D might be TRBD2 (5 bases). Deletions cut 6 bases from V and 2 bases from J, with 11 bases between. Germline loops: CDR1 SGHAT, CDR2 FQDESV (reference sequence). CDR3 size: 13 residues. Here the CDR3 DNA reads TGTGCCAGCAGTCCGTTGGGAGCCTACGAGCAGTACTTC. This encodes CASSPLGAYEQYF.

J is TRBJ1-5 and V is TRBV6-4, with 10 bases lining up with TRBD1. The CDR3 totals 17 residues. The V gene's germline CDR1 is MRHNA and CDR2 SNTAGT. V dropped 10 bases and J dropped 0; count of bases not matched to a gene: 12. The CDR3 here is CATERTGGRYSNQPQHF. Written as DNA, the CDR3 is TGTGCCACCGAACGGACAGGGGGACGCTATAGCAATCAGCCCCAGCATTTT.

The CDR3 coding sequence is TGTGCCAGCACCCGGGGGGCGGCCAAAAACATTCAGTACTTC. Its protein is CASTRGAAKNIQYF. V is TRBV7-9 and J is TRBJ2-4; D may be TRBD2 (7 bases). V shed 7 bases and J shed 1 base, with 11 bases lying between them. CDR1 and CDR2 from the germline V gene are SEHNR and FQNEAQ (reference sequence). The CDR3 covers 14 residues.

The CDR3 reads CASGLDGLAGVQETQYF. In DNA, the CDR3 is TGTGCTAGTGGTTTAGACGGACTAGCGGGGGTACAAGAGACCCAGTACTTC. The gene calls are TRBV12-5 and TRBJ2-5; 13 bases are shared with TRBD2. J was trimmed by 2 bases and V by 3 bases; bases with no gene match: 6. The CDR3 runs 17 residues. CDR1 is LGHNT and CDR2 is FRNRAP in the germline V gene. The full variable domain, its missing parts supplied by reference TRBV12-5 and TRBJ2-5, is DARVTQTPRHKVTEMGQEVTMRCQPILGHNTVFWYRQTMMQGLELLAYFRNRAPLDDSGMPKDRFSAEMPDATLATLKIQPSEPRDSAVYFCASGLDGLAGVQETQYFGPGTRLLVL.